The rows below give T cell receptor beta chains drawn from one sample of a study of T cells in Graves' hyperthyroidism and ophthalmopathy. From the multiplex PCR reads, TCRdb called clonotypes with MiXCR, one entry per CDR3 protein. The sample comprises about 480,000 distinct CDR3 sequences, 13% to 15% of which are singletons, and 15% to 20% rests with the top ten. Sequencing input: blood. These receptors originate from a woman aged 18-29 years with Graves' hyperthyroidism. The CDR3 runs from the conserved cysteine through the conserved F or W. D genes are given only for firm matches. Where a row states a size, it is once, few, many or the class of an expanded clone; other rows omit it.

V gene	clone size	CDR3 length	J gene	D gene	CDR3 protein	CDR3 DNA
TRBV6-1	many	14	TRBJ2-1	TRBD1	CASRPPGQGNEQFF	TGTGCCAGCAGGCCACCGGGACAGGGAAATGAGCAGTTCTTC
TRBV12-3/TRBV12-4	many	16	TRBJ2-1	TRBD2	CASSLNSGSSYNEQFF	TGTGCCAGCAGCCTAAATAGCGGGAGCTCCTACAATGAGCAGTTCTTC
TRBV6-1	few	14	TRBJ2-5	NA	CASSFPGLQETQYF	TGTGCCAGCAGTTTCCCGGGACTCCAAGAGACCCAGTACTTC
TRBV24-1	many	15	TRBJ2-3	NA	CATSEWSHHTDTQYF	TGTGCCACCAGTGAGTGGTCCCACCACACAGATACGCAGTATTTT
TRBV11-2	many	17	TRBJ1-6	NA	CASSSPPGAAFPSPLHF	TGTGCCAGCAGCTCACCGCCTGGGGCAGCCTTTCCTTCACCCCTCCACTTT
TRBV12-5	few	15	TRBJ2-7	NA	CASGPGAPGLYEQYF	TGTGCTAGTGGTCCGGGCGCCCCGGGGCTCTACGAGCAGTACTTC
TRBV6-1	few	15	TRBJ1-6	NA	CASILFGGGNSPLHF	TGTGCCAGCATCCTCTTCGGGGGAGGCAATTCACCCCTCCACTTT
TRBV11-1	NA	16	TRBJ2-7	TRBD1	CASSITGASTTYEQYF	TGTGCCAGCAGCATCACAGGGGCCTCAACCACCTACGAGCAGTACTTC
TRBV29-1	many	11	TRBJ2-1	NA	CSVVWRNEQFF	TGCAGCGTTGTGTGGCGCAATGAGCAGTTCTTC
TRBV28	many	16	TRBJ1-2	TRBD1	CASSLRDRAVVYGYTF	TGTGCCAGCAGTTTACGGGACAGGGCAGTGGTCTATGGCTACACCTTC
TRBV27	many	15	TRBJ1-6	NA	CASRPQQGAGSPLHF	TGTGCCAGCAGGCCACAACAGGGAGCTGGTTCACCCCTCCACTTT